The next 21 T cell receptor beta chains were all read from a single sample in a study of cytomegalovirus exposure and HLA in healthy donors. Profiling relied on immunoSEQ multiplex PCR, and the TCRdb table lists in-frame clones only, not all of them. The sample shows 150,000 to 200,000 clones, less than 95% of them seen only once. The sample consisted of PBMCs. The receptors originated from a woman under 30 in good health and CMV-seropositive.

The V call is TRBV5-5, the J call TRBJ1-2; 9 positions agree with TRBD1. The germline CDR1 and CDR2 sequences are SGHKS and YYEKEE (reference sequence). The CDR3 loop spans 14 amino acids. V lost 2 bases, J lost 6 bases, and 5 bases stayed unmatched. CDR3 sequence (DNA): TGTGCCAGCAGCTTTAACAGGGGGCGCGATGGCTACACCTTC. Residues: CASSFNRGRDGYTF. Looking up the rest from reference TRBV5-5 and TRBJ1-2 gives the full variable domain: DAGVTQSPTHLIKTRGQQVTLRCSPISGHKSVSWYQQVLGQGPQFIFQYYEKEERGRGNFPDRFSARQFPNYSSELNVNALLLGDSALYLCASSFNRGRDGYTFGSGTRLTVV.

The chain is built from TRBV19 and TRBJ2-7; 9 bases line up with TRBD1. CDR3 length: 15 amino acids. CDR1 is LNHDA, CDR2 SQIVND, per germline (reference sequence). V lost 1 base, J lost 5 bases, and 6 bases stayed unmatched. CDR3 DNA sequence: TGTGCCAGTAGTATAGGGGACGGGACAGGGAACGAGCAGTACTTC. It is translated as CASSIGDGTGNEQYF. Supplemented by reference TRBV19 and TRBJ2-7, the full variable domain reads DGGITQSPKYLFRKEGQNVTLSCEQNLNHDAMYWYRQDPGQGLRLIYYSQIVNDFQKGDIAEGYSVSREKKESFPLTVTSAQKNPTAFYLCASSIGDGTGNEQYFGPGTRLTVT.

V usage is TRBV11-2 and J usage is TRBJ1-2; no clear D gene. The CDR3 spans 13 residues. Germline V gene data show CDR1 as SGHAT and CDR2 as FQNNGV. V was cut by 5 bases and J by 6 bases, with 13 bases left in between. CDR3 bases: TGTGCCAGCAGCCCAGCGGTGGGGAATGGCTACACCTTC. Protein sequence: CASSPAVGNGYTF.

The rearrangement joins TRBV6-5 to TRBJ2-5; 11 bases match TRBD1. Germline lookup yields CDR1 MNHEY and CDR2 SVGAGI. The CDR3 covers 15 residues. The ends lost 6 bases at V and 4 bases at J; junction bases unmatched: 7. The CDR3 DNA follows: TGTGCCAGCAGGCCGCGGACAGGGGGCCGAGAGACCCAGTACTTC. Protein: CASRPRTGGRETQYF.

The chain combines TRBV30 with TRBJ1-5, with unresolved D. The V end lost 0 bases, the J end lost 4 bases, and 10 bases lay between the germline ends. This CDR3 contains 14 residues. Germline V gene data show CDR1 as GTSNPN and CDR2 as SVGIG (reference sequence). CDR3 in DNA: TGTGCCTGGAGTGTAGGAGTCGTAAATCAGCCCCAGCATTTT. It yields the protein CAWSVGVVNQPQHF.

The CDR3 nucleotides are TGTGCCAGCAGTAGGGACAGGAGCAATCAGCCCCAGCATTTT. As protein: CASSRDRSNQPQHF. V is TRBV6-1 and J is TRBJ1-5, with TRBD1 matching over 8 bases. CDR3 size: 14 residues. With 5 bases clipped from V and 1 base from J, the junction kept 1 base outside the gene matches. The germline gives CDR1 MNHNS, CDR2 SASEGT.

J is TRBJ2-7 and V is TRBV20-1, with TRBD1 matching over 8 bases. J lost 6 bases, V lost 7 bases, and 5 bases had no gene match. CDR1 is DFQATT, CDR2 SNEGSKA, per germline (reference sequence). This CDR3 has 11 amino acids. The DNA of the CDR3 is TGCAGTGTATACAGGGGGTTCGAGCAGTACTTC. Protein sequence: CSVYRGFEQYF.

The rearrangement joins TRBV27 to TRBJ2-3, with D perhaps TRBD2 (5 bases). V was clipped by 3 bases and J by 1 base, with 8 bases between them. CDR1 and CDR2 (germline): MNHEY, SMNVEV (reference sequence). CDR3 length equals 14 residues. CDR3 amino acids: CASSLPGGTDTQYF. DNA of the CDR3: TGTGCCAGCAGTTTGCCCGGGGGCACAGATACGCAGTATTTT.

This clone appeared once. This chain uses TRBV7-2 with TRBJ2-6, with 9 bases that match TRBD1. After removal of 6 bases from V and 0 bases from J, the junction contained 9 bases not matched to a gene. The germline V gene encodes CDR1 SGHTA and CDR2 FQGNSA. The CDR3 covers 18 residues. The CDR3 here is CASRNPGQGFSGANVLTF. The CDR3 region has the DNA TGTGCCAGCAGGAACCCGGGACAGGGTTTCTCTGGGGCCAACGTCCTGACTTTC.

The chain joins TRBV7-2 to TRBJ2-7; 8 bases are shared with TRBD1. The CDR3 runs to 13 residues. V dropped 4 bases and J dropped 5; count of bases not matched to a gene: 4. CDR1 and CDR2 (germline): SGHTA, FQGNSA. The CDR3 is CASSSGTGNEQYF. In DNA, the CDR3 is TGTGCCAGCAGCTCCGGGACAGGTAACGAGCAGTACTTC.

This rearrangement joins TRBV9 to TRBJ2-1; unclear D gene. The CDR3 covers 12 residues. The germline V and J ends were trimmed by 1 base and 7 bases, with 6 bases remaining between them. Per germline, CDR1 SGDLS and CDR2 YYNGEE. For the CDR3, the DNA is TGTGCCAGCAGCGTATCGTCGAATGAGCAGTTCTTC. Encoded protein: CASSVSSNEQFF.

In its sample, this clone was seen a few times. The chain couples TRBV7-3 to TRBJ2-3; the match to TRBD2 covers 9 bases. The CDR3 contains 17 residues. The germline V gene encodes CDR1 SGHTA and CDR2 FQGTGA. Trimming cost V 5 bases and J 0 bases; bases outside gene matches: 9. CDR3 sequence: CASSPTGTSRSTDTQYF. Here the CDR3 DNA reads TGTGCCAGCAGCCCGACCGGGACTAGCCGTAGCACAGATACGCAGTATTTT.

The CDR3 protein is CASSSVRGMDYEQYF. The CDR3 nucleotides are TGTGCCAGCAGCTCGGTGCGGGGAATGGATTACGAGCAGTACTTC. This rearrangement joins TRBV11-2 to TRBJ2-7, with D perhaps TRBD2 (6 bases). This CDR3 is 15 amino acids long. Germline CDR1 is SGHAT and CDR2 is FQNNGV. Trimming removed 4 bases from V and 4 bases from J, with 17 bases in between.

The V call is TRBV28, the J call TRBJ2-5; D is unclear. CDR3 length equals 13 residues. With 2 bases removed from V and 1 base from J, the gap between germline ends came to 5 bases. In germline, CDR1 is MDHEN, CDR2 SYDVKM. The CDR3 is CASSLLFQETQYF. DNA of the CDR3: TGTGCCAGCAGTTTACTCTTCCAAGAGACCCAGTACTTC.

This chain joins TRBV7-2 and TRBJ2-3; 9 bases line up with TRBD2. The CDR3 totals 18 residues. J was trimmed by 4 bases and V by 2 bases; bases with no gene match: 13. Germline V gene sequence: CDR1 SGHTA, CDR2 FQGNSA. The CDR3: CASSLIGASGIGADTQYF. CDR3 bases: TGTGCCAGCAGCTTAATTGGGGCTAGCGGGATAGGGGCAGATACGCAGTATTTT.

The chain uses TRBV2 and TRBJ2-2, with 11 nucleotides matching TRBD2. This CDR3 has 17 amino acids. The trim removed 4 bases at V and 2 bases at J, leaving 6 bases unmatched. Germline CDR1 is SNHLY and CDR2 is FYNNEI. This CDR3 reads CASSGPTSGGNTGELFF. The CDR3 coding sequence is TGTGCCAGCAGTGGCCCAACTAGCGGGGGAAACACCGGGGAGCTGTTTTTT.

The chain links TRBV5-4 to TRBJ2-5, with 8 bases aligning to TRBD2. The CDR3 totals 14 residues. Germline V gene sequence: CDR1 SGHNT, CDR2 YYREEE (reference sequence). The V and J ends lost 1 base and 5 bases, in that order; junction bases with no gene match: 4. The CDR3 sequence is CASSLPSGGETQYF. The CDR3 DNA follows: TGTGCCAGCAGCTTGCCCAGCGGGGGTGAGACCCAGTACTTC.

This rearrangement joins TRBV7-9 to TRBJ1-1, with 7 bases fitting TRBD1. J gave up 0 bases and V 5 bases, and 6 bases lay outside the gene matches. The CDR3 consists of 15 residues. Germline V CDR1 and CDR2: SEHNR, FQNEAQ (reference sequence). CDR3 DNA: TGTGCCAGCAGCCAGGGACAGAGCATGAACACTGAAGCTTTCTTT. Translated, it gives CASSQGQSMNTEAFF.

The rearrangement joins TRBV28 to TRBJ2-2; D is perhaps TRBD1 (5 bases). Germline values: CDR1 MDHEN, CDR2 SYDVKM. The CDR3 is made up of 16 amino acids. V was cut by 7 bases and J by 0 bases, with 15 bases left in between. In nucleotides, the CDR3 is TGTGCCAGCAAGAATAGAGGACACACGAACACCGGGGAGCTGTTTTTT. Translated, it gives CASKNRGHTNTGELFF.

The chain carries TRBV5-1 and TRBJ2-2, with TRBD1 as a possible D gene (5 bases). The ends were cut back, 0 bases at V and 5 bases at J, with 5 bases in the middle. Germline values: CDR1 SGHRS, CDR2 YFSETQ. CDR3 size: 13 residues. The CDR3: CASSLAGTGELFF. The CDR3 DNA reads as TGCGCCAGCAGCTTGGCAGGGACCGGGGAGCTGTTTTTT.

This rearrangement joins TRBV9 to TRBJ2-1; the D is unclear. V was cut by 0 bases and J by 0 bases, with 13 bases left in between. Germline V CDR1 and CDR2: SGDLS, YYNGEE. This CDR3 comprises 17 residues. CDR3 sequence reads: CASSVELAPSSYNEQFF. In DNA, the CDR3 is TGTGCCAGCAGCGTAGAACTTGCGCCTAGCTCCTACAATGAGCAGTTCTTC.